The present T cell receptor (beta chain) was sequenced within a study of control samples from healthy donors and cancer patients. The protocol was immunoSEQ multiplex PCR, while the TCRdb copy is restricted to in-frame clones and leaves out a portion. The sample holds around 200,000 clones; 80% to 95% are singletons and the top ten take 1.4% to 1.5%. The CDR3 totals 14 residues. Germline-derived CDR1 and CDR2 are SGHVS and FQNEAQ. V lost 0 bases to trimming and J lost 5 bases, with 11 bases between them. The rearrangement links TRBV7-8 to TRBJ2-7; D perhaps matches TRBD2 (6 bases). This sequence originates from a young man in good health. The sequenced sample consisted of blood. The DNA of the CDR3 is TGTGCCAGCAGCTTAGCGCGGGGAGTCCACGAGCAGTACTTC. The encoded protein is CASSLARGVHEQYF. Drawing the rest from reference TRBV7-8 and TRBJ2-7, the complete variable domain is GAGVSQSPRYKVAKRGQDVALRCDPISGHVSLFWYQQALGQGPEFLTYFQNEAQLDKSGLPSDRFFAERPEGSVSTLKIQRTQQEDSAVYLCASSLARGVHEQYFGPGTRLTVT.